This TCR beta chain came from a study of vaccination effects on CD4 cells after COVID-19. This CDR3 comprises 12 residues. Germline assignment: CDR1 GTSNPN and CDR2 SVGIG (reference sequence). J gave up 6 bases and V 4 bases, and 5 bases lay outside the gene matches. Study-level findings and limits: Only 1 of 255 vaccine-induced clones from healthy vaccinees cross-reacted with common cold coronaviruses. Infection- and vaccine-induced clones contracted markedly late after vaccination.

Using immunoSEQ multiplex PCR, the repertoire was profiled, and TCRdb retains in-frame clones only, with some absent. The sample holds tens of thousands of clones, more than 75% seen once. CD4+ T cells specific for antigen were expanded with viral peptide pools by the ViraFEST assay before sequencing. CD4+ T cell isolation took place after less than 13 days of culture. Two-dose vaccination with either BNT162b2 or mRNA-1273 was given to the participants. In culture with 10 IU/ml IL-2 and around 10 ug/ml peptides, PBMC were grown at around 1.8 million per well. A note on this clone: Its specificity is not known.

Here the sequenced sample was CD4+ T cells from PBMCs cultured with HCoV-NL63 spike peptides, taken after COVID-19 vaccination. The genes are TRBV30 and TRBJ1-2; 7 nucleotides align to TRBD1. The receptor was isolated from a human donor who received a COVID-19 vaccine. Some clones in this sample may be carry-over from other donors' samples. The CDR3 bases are TGTGCCTGGAATACAGGGGAAAATGGCTACACCTTC. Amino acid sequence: CAWNTGENGYTF.